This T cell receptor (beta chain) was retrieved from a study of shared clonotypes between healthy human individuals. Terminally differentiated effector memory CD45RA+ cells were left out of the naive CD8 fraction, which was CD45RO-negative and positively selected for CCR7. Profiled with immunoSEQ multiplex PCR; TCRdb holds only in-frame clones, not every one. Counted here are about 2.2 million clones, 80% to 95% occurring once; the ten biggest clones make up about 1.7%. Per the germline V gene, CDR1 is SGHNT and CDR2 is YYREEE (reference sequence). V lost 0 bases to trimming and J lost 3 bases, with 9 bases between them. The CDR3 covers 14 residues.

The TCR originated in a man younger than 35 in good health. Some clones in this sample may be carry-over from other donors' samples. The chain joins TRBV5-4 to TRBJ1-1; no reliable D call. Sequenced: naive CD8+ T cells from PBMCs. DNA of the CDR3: TGTGCCAGCAGCTTGGGAGATTTTCACACTGAAGCTTTCTTT. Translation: CASSLGDFHTEAFF.